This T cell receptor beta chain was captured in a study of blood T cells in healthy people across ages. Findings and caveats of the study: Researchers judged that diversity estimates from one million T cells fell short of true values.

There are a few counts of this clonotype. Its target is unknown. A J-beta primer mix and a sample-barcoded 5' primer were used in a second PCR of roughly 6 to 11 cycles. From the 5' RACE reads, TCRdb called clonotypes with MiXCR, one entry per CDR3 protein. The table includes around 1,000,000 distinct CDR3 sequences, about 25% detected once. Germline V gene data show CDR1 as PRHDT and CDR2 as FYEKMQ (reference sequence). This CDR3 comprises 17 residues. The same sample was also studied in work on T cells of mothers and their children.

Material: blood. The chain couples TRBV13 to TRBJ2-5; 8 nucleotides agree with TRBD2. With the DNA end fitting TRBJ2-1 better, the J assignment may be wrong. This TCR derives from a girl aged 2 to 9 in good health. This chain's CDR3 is CASSSGGAVNSVDEQFF. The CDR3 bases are TGTGCCAGCAGCTCCGGGGGGGCAGTAAATTCGGTCGATGAGCAGTTCTTC.